The rows below give T cell receptor beta chains drawn from one sample of a study of beta chain features in type 1 diabetes. Repertoires were generated with immunoSEQ multiplex PCR, while TCRdb's copy carries only in-frame clones and drops some. The sample has 20,000 to 30,000 clones, roughly 69% seen once. The specimen was Tregs from blood. These TCRs come from a woman between 40 and 50 years old in good health. Both conserved end residues are part of each CDR3. A D gene is named only where the DNA matches it firmly. Rows give clone size only sometimes, using once, few, many, or a class for an expanded clone.

TRBD1	TRBV6-5	-	TRBJ1-2	CASSVQGDYGYTF	TGTGCCAGCAGTGTACAGGGGGACTATGGCTACACCTTC
-	TRBV7-9	-	TRBJ1-1	CASSLAGASTEAFF	TGTGCCAGCAGCTTAGCGGGGGCGTCCACTGAAGCTTTCTTT
-	TRBV7-9	-	TRBJ2-3	CASSRLTDTQYF	TGTGCCAGCAGCCGTCTCACAGATACGCAGTATTTT
TRBD1	TRBV18	-	TRBJ2-2	CASSPRGQGSNTGELFF	TGTGCCAGCTCACCACGGGGACAGGGATCGAACACCGGGGAGCTGTTTTTT
-	TRBV14	-	TRBJ2-7	CASSPVRGGYEQYF	TGTGCCAGCAGCCCGGTAAGAGGGGGATACGAGCAGTACTTC
TRBD1	TRBV18	-	TRBJ2-7	CASSPPWDRGYEQYF	TGTGCCAGCTCACCACCGTGGGACAGGGGCTACGAGCAGTACTTC
-	TRBV6-6	-	TRBJ1-2	CASTNGFAGYTF	TGTGCCAGCACCAACGGGTTTGCGGGCTACACCTTC
TRBD1	TRBV6-5	once	TRBJ1-5	CASSYGQGLDQPQHF	TGTGCCAGCAGTTATGGACAGGGTTTGGATCAGCCCCAGCATTTT
-	TRBV5-1	-	TRBJ2-2	CASSLLLATGELFF	TGCGCCAGCAGCCTCCTTCTAGCAACCGGGGAGCTGTTTTTT
TRBD1	TRBV7-9	-	TRBJ2-7	CASSRQGSYEQYF	TGTGCCAGCAGCCGACAGGGATCGTACGAGCAGTACTTC
-	TRBV7-9	-	TRBJ1-1	CASGDAEAFF	TGTGCCAGCGGAGACGCTGAAGCTTTCTTT
-	TRBV4-1	few	TRBJ2-5	CASSQEGVEQYF	TGCGCCAGCAGCCAAGAAGGAGTAGAGCAGTACTTC
-	TRBV18	-	TRBJ2-5	CASSRGTEETQYF	TGTGCCAGCTCACGCGGGACAGAAGAGACCCAGTACTTC
TRBD1	TRBV6-4	-	TRBJ2-7	CASRVPILRTGPRNEQYF	TGTGCCAGCCGAGTACCCATCCTTCGGACAGGACCTCGGAACGAGCAGTACTTC
-	TRBV10-2	-	TRBJ2-7	CASRSRANYYEQYF	TGCGCCAGCCGCAGCAGGGCTAACTACTACGAGCAGTACTTC
TRBD1	TRBV10-3	-	TRBJ2-1	CAIINEQGAHNEQFF	TGTGCCATCATAAATGAGCAGGGGGCTCACAATGAGCAGTTCTTC
-	TRBV12-5	few	TRBJ2-7	CASGLNLYEQYF	TGTGCTAGTGGTTTAAACTTGTACGAGCAGTACTTC
TRBD2	TRBV5-1	once	TRBJ2-7	CASSGSGLRGREQYF	TGCGCCAGCAGCGGGTCCGGGCTGCGCGGGAGAGAGCAGTACTTC
TRBD1	TRBV19	-	TRBJ1-2	CASSRQGIGYGYTF	TGTGCCAGTAGTAGACAGGGAATAGGCTATGGCTACACCTTC
-	TRBV7-2	-	TRBJ2-5	CASSPRETQYF	TGTGCCAGCAGCCCTCGAGAGACCCAGTACTTC
-	TRBV7-6	-	TRBJ2-7	CASSLVLAGAFTHEQYF	TGTGCCAGCAGCTTAGTACTCGCGGGGGCGTTTACCCACGAGCAGTACTTC
-	TRBV7-9	-	TRBJ1-2	CASSLQGTGGYTF	TGTGCCAGCAGCTTACAGGGGACGGGTGGCTACACCTTC
TRBD2	TRBV5-4	-	TRBJ2-5	CASSLGLAGGETQYF	TGTGCCAGCAGCCTGGGACTAGCGGGGGGGGAGACCCAGTACTTC
-	TRBV6-5	-	TRBJ2-1	CASGMVDTHEQFF	TGTGCCAGCGGGATGGTGGACACCCATGAGCAGTTCTTC
-	TRBV7-9	few	TRBJ2-5	CASSRGPSRAQYF	TGTGCCAGCAGCCGAGGACCGTCCAGGGCCCAGTACTTC
-	TRBV6-6	-	TRBJ2-3	CASSYRQTGADTQYF	TGTGCCAGCAGTTACAGACAAACGGGGGCAGATACGCAGTATTTT
TRBD1	TRBV10-3	-	TRBJ2-7	CATEGTDYEQYF	TGTGCCACCGAGGGGACAGACTACGAGCAGTACTTC